In its sample, the clone carrying this T cell receptor beta chain was seen a few times. Its specificity is not known. The record originates from a study of T-cell memory formation after mild COVID-19. At the level of the study: There were largely donor-specific TCR clusters. The study, taken as a whole, reports: Largely, contracting CD4+ clones fell within CM and EM, and contracting CD8+ clones within EMRA.

Per germline, CDR1 SGHRS and CDR2 YFSETQ. V was clipped by 4 bases and J by 7 bases, with 17 bases between them. The CDR3 consists of 14 residues. TCRalpha and TCRbeta libraries used 5'RACE with constant-segment primers and UMIs. TCRdb used MiXCR to reprocess the 5' RACE reads, holding one entry per CDR3 protein. The top ten hold about 20% of the sample, which has around 300,000 distinct CDR3 sequences, approximately 8.4% seen once. J is TRBJ1-1 and V is TRBV5-1; D is perhaps TRBD1 (5 bases). The sequenced sample was PBMCs or a T cell subset sorted from them (not recorded which). This TCR came from a man aged 18 to 30 who had mild COVID-19 (a few samples of this study predate the infection). Cell type and time point are not known. In DNA, the CDR3 is TGCGCCAGCAGCCGCGGTCCAGGGAGGGTTGAAGCTTTCTTT. Encoded protein: CASSRGPGRVEAFF. Complete variable domain (other parts from reference TRBV5-1 and TRBJ1-1): KAGVTQTPRYLIKTRGQQVTLSCSPISGHRSVSWYQQTPGQGLQFLFEYFSETQRNKGNFPGRFSGRQFSNSRSEMNVSTLELGDSALYLCASSRGPGRVEAFFGQGTRLTVV.